The present T cell receptor (beta chain) was sequenced within a study of T cell clonotyping in hematopoietic cell transplantation. Study results and limitations: After transplant, recipient diversity fell while pathologically expanded clonotypes grew through day 180. Graft donor and pretransplant recipient Inverse Simpson Index values predicted broader posttransplant TCR diversity. Cells were unsorted, so CD4 and CD8 contributions were not separated. At the given depth, recipient repertoires were over 95% de novo clonotypes.

The assay was immunoSEQ multiplex PCR, and TCRdb's table has in-frame clones only and misses some. This table has fewer than 15,000 clones, approximately 90% appearing once. V was cut by 7 bases and J by 2 bases, with 16 bases left in between. CDR3 length equals 15 residues. Germline CDR1 MNHEY, CDR2 SVGAGI. Worth noting for this clone: Its antigen remains unidentified.

The sequencing sample was made of peripheral blood mononuclear cells. This sequence joins TRBV6-5 and TRBJ2-3; D is possibly TRBD2 (7 bases). This sequence was found in a woman in her fifties or sixties in good health. Some clones in this sample may be carry-over from other donors' samples. The CDR3 DNA follows: TGTGCCAGCATTCCCCGGGGGGCCTTCACAGATACGCAGTATTTT. Protein: CASIPRGAFTDTQYF.